These 8 T cell receptor beta chains share one sample of origin, sequenced in a study of immune characterization of retroperitoneal liposarcoma. One entry per CDR3 protein results from TCRdb running MiXCR on the PCR reads. Of around 3,000 distinct CDR3 sequences in the sample, around 30% were seen once. The sequenced material came from tumor tissue. The source is a female donor with retroperitoneal liposarcoma.

The chain is built from TRBV6-6 and TRBJ2-1; D call uncertain. CDR1 is MNHNY and CDR2 is SVGAGI in the germline V gene (reference sequence). Trimming pared 2 bases from V and 0 bases from J, leaving 11 bases between. CDR3 length equals 16 residues. The CDR3 protein is CASSYLSISSYNEQFF. DNA for the CDR3: TGTGCCAGCAGTTACCTCAGCATAAGCTCCTACAATGAGCAGTTCTTC.

The rearrangement joins TRBV11-3 to TRBJ2-1; 10 bases fit TRBD2. The DNA end favors TRBJ2-5, so the J call may be wrong. The CDR3 length is 15 residues. The germline V gene has CDR1 SGHNT and CDR2 YENEEA. The CDR3 spells CASSPGTSDQETQYF. CDR3 in DNA: TGTGCCAGCAGCCCTGGGACTAGCGATCAAGAGACCCAGTACTTC.

The CDR3 region is CASSSTGTEKETQYF. The CDR3 DNA sequence: TGTGCCAGCAGCTCAACCGGGACGGAAAAAGAGACCCAGTACTTC. The chain carries TRBV7-3 and TRBJ2-5; D is tentatively TRBD1 or TRBD2 (5 bases each). The germline V gene has CDR1 SGHTA and CDR2 FQGTGA. Trimming stripped 4 bases from V and 3 bases from J, with 15 bases between. The CDR3 spans 15 residues.

This clonotype was seen only a few times. The chain is built from TRBV7-8 and TRBJ2-1; 10 bases are a match to TRBD2. Germline trimming cut 3 bases from V and 6 bases from J; bases unmatched to any gene: 5. Germline CDR1 is SGHVS and CDR2 is FQNEAQ. The CDR3 spans 15 residues. The CDR3 protein is CASSFPAGGPNEQFF. The CDR3 DNA reads TGTGCCAGCAGCTTCCCAGCGGGGGGGCCCAATGAGCAGTTCTTC.

The gene calls are TRBV6-1 and TRBJ2-1, with D tentatively TRBD1 (6 bases). Germline V gene data show CDR1 as MNHNS and CDR2 as SASEGT. This CDR3 comprises 13 residues. Deletions cut 6 bases from V and 4 bases from J, with 10 bases between. DNA of the CDR3: TGTGCCAGCAGCCGGGACAATTACAATGAGCAGTTCTTC. Translated: CASSRDNYNEQFF.

The rearrangement links TRBV7-9 to TRBJ2-1; tentative D call: TRBD2 (5 bases). The germline V and J ends were trimmed by 1 base and 3 bases, with 7 bases remaining between them. The CDR3 has 14 residues. CDR1 and CDR2 (germline): SEHNR, FQNEAQ (reference sequence). The CDR3 coding sequence is TGTGCCAGCAGCTTAGTCGGGAACTACAATGAGCAGTTCTTC. Its protein is CASSLVGNYNEQFF.

V usage is TRBV11-3 and J usage is TRBJ2-1; the D is unclear. Germline CDR1 is SGHNT and CDR2 is YENEEA. The CDR3 totals 16 residues. V lost 0 bases and J 0 bases, leaving 9 bases between the germline ends. The CDR3 loop reads CASSLDQTRSYNEQFF. The CDR3 DNA reads TGTGCCAGCAGCTTAGATCAAACTCGCTCCTACAATGAGCAGTTCTTC.

This clonotype qualifies as medium-sized. The chain uses TRBV6-1 and TRBJ2-7; 8 bases are a match to TRBD2. The CDR3 extends over 14 amino acids. J gave up 5 bases and V 6 bases, and 9 bases lay outside the gene matches. Germline values: CDR1 MNHNS, CDR2 SASEGT. The CDR3 protein is CASSRGGTFDEQYF. The CDR3 DNA reads TGTGCCAGCAGCCGCGGGGGGACCTTCGACGAGCAGTACTTC.